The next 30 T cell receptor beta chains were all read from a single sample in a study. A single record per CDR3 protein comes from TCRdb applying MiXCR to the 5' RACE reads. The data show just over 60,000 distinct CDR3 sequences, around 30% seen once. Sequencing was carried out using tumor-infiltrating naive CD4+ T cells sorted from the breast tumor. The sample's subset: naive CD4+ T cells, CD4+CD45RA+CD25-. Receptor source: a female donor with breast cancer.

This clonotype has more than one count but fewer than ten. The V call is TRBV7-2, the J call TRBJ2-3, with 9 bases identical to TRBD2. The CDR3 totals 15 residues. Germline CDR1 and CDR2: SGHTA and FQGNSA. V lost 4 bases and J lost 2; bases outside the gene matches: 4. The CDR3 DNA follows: TGTGCCAGCAGCTGGGTAGCGGGGGCCACAGATACGCAGTATTTT. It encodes CASSWVAGATDTQYF.

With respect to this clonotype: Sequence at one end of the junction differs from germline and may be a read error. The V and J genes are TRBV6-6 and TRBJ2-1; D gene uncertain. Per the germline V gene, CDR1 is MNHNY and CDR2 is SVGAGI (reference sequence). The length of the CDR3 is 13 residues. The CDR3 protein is CASSKTRGNERFF. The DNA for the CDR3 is TGTGCCAGCAGCAAAACCCGAGGCAATGAGCGGTTCTTC.

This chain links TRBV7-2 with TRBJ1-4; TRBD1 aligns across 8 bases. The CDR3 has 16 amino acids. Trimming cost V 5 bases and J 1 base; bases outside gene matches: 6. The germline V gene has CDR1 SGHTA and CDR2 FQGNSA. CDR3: CASSKDRAGTNEKLFF. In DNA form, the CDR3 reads TGTGCCAGCAGCAAGGACAGGGCGGGAACTAATGAAAAACTGTTTTTT.

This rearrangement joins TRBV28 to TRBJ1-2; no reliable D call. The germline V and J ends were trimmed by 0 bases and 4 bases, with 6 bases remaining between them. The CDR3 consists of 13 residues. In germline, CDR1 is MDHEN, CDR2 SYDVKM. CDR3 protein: CASSLWEGYGYTF. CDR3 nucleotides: TGTGCCAGCAGTTTATGGGAGGGCTATGGCTACACCTTC.

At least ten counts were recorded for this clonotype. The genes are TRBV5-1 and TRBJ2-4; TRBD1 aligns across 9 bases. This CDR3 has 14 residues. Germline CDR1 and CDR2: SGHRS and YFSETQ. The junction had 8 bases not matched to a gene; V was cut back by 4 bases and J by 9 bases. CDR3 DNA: TGCGCCAGCAGCGACACAGGGGGCGCGGGCATTCAGTACTTC. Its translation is CASSDTGGAGIQYF. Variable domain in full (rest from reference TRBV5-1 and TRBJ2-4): KAGVTQTPRYLIKTRGQQVTLSCSPISGHRSVSWYQQTPGQGLQFLFEYFSETQRNKGNFPGRFSGRQFSNSRSEMNVSTLELGDSALYLCASSDTGGAGIQYFGAGTRLSVL.

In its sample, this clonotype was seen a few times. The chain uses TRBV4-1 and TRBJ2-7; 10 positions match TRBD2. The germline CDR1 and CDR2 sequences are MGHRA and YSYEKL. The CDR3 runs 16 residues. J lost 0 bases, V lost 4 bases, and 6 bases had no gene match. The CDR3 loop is CASSRLLAGFSYEQYF. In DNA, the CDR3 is TGCGCCAGCAGCCGGTTACTAGCGGGATTCTCCTACGAGCAGTACTTC.

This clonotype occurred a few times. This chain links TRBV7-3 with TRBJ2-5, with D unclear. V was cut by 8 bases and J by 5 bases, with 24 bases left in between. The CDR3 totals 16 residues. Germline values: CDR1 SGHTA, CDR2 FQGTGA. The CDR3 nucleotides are TGTGCCAGCCCTACCACGGCCGACGGCAGTCGGGAGACCCAGTACTTC. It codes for CASPTTADGSRETQYF. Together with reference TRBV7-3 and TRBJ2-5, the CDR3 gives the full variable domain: GAGVSQTPSNKVTEKGKYVELRCDPISGHTALYWYRQSLGQGPEFLIYFQGTGAADDSGLPNDRFFAVRPEGSVSTLKIQRTERGDSAVYLCASPTTADGSRETQYFGPGTRLLVL.

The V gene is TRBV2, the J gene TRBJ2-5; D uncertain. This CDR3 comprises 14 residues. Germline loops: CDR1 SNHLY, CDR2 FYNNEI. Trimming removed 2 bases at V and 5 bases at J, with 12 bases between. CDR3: CASSELKGDETQYF. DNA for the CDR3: TGTGCCAGCAGTGAACTTAAGGGTGACGAGACCCAGTACTTC.

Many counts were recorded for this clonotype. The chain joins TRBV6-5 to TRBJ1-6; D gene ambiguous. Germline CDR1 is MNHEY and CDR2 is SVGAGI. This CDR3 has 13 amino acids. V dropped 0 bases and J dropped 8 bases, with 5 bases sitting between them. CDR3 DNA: TGTGCCAGCAGTTACTCGAGGGATTCACCCCTCCACTTT. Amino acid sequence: CASSYSRDSPLHF.

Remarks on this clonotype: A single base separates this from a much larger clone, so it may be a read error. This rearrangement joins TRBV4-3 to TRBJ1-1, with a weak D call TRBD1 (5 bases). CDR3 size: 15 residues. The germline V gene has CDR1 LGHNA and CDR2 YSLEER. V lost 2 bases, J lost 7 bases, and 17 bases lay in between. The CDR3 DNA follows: TGCGCCAGCAGCCAATCGGGACCCGCGGAACGTGAAGCTTTCTTT. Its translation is CASSQSGPAEREAFF.

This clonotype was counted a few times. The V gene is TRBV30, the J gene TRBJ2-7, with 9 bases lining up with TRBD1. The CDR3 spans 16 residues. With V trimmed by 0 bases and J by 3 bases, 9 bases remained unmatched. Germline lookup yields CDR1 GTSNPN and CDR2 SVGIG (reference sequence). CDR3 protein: CAWSVRSTGGIYEQYF. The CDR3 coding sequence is TGTGCCTGGAGTGTACGTTCGACAGGGGGTATCTACGAGCAGTACTTC. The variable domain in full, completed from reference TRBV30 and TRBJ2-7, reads SQTIHQWPATLVQPVGSPLSLECTVEGTSNPNLYWYRQAAGRGLQLLFYSVGIGQISSEVPQNLSASRPQDRQFILSSKKLLLSDSGFYLCAWSVRSTGGIYEQYFGPGTRLTVT.

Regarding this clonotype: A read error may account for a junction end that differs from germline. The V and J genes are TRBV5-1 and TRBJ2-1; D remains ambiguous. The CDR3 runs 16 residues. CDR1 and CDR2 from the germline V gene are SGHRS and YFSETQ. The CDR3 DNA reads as TGCGCCAGCAGCCCGAAGTTGGAGAGCCTAGGGAATGAGCAGCTCTTC. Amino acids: CASSPKLESLGNEQLF.

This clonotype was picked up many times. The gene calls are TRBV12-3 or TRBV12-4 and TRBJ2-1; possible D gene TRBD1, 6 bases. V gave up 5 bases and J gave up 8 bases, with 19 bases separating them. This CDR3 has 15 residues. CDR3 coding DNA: TGTGCCAGCAGTCGAGTCACAGGGCGTATGGATGAGCAGTTCTTC. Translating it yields CASSRVTGRMDEQFF.

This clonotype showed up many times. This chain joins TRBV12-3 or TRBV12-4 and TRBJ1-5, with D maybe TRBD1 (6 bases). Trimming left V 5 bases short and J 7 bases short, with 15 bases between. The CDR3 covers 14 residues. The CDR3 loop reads CASSPGATGQPQHF. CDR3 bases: TGTGCCAGCAGTCCGGGGGCAACCGGGCAGCCCCAGCATTTT.

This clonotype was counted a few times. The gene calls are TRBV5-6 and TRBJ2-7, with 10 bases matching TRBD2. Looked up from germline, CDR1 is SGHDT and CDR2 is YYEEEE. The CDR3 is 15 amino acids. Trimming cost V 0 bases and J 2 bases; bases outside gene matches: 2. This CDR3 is CASSLELAGPYEQYF. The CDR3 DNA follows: TGTGCCAGCAGCTTGGAACTAGCGGGGCCCTACGAGCAGTACTTC.

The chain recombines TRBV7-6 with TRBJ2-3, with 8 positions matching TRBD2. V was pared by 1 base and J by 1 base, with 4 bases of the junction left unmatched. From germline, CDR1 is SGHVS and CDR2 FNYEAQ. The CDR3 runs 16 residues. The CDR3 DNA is TGTGCCAGCAGCTTAGGTTCGGGGGGGTGCACAGATACGCAGTATTTT. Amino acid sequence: CASSLGSGGCTDTQYF.

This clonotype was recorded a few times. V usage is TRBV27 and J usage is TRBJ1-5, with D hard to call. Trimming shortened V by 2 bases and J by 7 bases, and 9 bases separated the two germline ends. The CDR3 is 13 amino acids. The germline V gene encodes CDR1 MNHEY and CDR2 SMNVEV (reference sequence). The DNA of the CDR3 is TGTGCCAGCAGTTTAAGGCTGCAACAGCCCCAGCATTTT. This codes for CASSLRLQQPQHF.

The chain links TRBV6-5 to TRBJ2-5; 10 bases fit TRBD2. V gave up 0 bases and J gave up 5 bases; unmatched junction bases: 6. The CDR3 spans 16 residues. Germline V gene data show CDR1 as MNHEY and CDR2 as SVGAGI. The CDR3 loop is CASSYSLAGAKETQYF. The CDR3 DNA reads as TGTGCCAGCAGTTACTCGCTAGCGGGAGCGAAGGAGACCCAGTACTTC.

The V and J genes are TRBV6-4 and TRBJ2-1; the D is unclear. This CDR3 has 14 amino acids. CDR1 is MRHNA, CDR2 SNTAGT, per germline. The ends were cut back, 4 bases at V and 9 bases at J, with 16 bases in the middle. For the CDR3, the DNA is TGTGCCAGCAGTGTGAATAGTCCACCCGCTGAGCAGTTCTTC. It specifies CASSVNSPPAEQFF.

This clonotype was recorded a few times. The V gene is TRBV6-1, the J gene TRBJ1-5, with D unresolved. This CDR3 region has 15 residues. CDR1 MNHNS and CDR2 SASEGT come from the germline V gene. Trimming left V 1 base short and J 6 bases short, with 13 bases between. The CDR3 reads CASSEGGNKGQPQHF. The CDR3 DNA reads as TGTGCCAGCAGTGAAGGGGGTAACAAGGGTCAGCCCCAGCATTTT.

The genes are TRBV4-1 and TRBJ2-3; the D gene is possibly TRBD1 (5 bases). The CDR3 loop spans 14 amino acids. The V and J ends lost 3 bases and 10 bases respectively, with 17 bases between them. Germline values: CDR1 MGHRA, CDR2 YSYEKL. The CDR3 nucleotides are TGCGCCAGCAGCCATCCTCTACAGGACCTCTCGCAGTATTTT. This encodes CASSHPLQDLSQYF.

The CDR3 reads CSAVGLAAPEGNEQFF. The CDR3 coding sequence is TGCAGTGCCGTAGGACTAGCGGCTCCTGAGGGCAATGAGCAGTTCTTC. The rearrangement joins TRBV20-1 to TRBJ2-1, with TRBD2 matching over 10 bases. The CDR3 length is 16 residues. The J segment lost 6 bases and the V segment lost 6 bases, leaving 14 bases of the junction unmatched. The germline V gene encodes CDR1 DFQATT and CDR2 SNEGSKA (reference sequence).

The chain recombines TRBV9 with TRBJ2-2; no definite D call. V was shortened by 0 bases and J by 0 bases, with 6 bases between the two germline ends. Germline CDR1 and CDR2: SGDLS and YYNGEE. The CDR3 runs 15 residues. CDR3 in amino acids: CASSVETSNTGELFF. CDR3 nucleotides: TGTGCCAGCAGCGTAGAGACATCGAACACCGGGGAGCTGTTTTTT.

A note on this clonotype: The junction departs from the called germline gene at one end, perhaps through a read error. The CDR3 here is CDTSDPGTGVADTQYF. The CDR3 DNA follows: TGTGACACCAGTGACCCGGGGACAGGCGTCGCAGATACGCAGTATTTT. This chain connects TRBV24-1 to TRBJ2-3; 8 bases map to TRBD1. The CDR3 totals 16 residues. The germline V gene has CDR1 KGHDR and CDR2 SFDVKD.

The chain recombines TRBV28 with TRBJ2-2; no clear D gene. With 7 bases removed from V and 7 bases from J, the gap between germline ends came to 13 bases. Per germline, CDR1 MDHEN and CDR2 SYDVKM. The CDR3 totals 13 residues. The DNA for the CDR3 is TGTGCCAGCACCCATCAGGATCTCGGGGAGCTGTTTTTT. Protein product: CASTHQDLGELFF. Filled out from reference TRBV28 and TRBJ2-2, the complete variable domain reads DVKVTQSSRYLVKRTGEKVFLECVQDMDHENMFWYRQDPGLGLRLIYFSYDVKMKEKGDIPEGYSVSREKKERFSLILESASTNQTSMYLCASTHQDLGELFFGEGSRLTVL.

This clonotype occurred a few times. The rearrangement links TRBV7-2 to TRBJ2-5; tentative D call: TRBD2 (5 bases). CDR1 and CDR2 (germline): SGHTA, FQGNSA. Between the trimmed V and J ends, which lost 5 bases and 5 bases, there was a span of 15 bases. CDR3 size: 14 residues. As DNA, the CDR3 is TGTGCCAGCAGCAGAACCGGGATCAGGGAGACCCAGTACTTC. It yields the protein CASSRTGIRETQYF.

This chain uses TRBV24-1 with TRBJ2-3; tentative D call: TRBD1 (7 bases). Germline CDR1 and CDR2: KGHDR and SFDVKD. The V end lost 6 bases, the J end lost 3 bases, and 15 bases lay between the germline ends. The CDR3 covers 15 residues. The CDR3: CATSPRGVGTDTQYF. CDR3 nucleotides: TGTGCCACCAGTCCCAGGGGGGTTGGGACAGATACGCAGTATTTT.

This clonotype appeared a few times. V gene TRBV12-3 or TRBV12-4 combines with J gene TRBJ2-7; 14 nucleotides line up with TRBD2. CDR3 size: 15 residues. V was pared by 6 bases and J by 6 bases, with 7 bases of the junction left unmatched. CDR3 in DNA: TGTGCCAGCAGGATCGGGACTAGCGGGAGCGGCGAGCAGTACTTC. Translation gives CASRIGTSGSGEQYF.

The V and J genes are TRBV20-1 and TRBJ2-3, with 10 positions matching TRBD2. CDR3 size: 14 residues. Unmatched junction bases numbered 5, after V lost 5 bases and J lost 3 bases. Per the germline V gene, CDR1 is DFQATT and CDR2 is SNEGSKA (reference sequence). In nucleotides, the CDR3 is TGCAGTGCTCCCACTAGCGGGGCAACAGATACGCAGTATTTT. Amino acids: CSAPTSGATDTQYF.

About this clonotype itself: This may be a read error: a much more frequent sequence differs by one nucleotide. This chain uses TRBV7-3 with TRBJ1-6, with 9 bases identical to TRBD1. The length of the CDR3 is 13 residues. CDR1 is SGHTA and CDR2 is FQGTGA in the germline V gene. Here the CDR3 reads CGSSRDRDSPLHF. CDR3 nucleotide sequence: TGTGGCAGCAGCCGGGACAGGGATTCACCCCTCCACTTT.